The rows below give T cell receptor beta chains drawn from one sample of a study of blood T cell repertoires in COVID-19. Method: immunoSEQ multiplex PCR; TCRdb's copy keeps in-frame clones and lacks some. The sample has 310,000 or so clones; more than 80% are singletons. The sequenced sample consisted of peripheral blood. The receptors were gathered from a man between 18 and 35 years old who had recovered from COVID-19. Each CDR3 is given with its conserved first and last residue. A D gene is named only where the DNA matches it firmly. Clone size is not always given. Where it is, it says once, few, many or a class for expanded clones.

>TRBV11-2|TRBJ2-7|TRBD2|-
TGTGCCAGCAGCTTAGAAGCGGGGGCTTCCTACGAGCAGTACTTC
CASSLEAGASYEQYF
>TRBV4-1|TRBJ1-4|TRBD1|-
TGCGCCAGCAGCCAATTGCAGGGACAGGGTATTGAAAAACTGTTTTTT
CASSQLQGQGIEKLFF
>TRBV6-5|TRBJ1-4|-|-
TGTGCCAGCACCCCCGGGGGACGGGAAAAACTGTTTTTT
CASTPGGREKLFF
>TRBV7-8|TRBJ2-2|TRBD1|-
TGTGCCAGCAGCTTGACAGGGGGGAACACCGGGGAGCTGTTTTTT
CASSLTGGNTGELFF
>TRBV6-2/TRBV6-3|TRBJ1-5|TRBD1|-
TGTGCCAGCAGTACCCGGGACAGGGGGCTCAGTCAGCCCCAGCATTTT
CASSTRDRGLSQPQHF
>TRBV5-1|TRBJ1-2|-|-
TGCGCCAGCAGCCCGACCGACACCAAAAACCCATATGGCTACACCTTC
CASSPTDTKNPYGYTF
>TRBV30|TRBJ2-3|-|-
TGTGCCTGGATCCCCTCCCCTACCACAGATACGCAGTATTTT
CAWIPSPTTDTQYF
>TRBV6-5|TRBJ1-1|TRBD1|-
TGTGCCAGCAGTTACCGCTGGGACAGGGGGCCCACTGAAGCTTTCTTT
CASSYRWDRGPTEAFF
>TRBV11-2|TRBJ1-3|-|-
TGTGCCAGCAGCCCCCAGGTCCTCTCTGGAAACACCATATATTTT
CASSPQVLSGNTIYF
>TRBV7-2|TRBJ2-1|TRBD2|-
TGTGCCAGCAGCTTAGCGGTGGGAGGGTACAATGAGCAGTTCTTC
CASSLAVGGYNEQFF
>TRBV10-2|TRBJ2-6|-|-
TGCGCCAGCAGTGAAGAACCCCCCGGGCAGGGGACCAACGTCCTGACTTTC
CASSEEPPGQGTNVLTF
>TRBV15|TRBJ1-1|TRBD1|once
TGTGCCACCAGCAGAGGGGACAGTGCCCCCACTGAAGCTTTCTTT
CATSRGDSAPTEAFF
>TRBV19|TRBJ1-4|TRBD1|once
TGTGCCAGTAGTCCACAGGGGACTAATGAAAAACTGTTTTTT
CASSPQGTNEKLFF
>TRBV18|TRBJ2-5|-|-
TGTGCCAGCTCACCAACTCGGACAGTTCAAGAGACCCAGTACTTC
CASSPTRTVQETQYF
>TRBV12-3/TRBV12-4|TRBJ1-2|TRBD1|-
TGTGCCAGCAGCTGGACAGGGGACTATGGCTACACCTTC
CASSWTGDYGYTF
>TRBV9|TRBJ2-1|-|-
TGTGCCAGCAGCGTACCCGGGGTAAATGAGCAGTTCTTC
CASSVPGVNEQFF
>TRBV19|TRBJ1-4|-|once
TGTGCCAGTAGTTCCCGGACAAGTCTTAATGAAAAACTGTTTTTT
CASSSRTSLNEKLFF
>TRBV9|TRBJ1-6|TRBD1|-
TGTGCCAGCAGCGTAGATTCGGGACAGGTGAATTCACCCCTCCACTTT
CASSVDSGQVNSPLHF
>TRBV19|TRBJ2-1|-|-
TGTGCCAGTAGTATGCTGGGCGGGATAGGGTACAATGAGCAGTTCTTC
CASSMLGGIGYNEQFF
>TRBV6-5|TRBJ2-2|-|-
TGTGCCAGCAGTCCCGGGCGGGGAGGCACCGGGGAGCTGTTTTTT
CASSPGRGGTGELFF
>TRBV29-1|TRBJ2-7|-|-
TGCAGCGTTGATCGTTCGGGCGAGCAGTACTTC
CSVDRSGEQYF
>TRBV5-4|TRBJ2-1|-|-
TGTGCCAGCAGGGATCCTAGCGGCGTACAGGGCGAGCAGTTCTTC
CASRDPSGVQGEQFF
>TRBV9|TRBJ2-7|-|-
TGTGCCAGCAGCGAGGGGTCAGCCACCTACGAGCAGTACTTC
CASSEGSATYEQYF
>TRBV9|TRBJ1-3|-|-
TGTGCCAGCAGCCCTCAGGGGAGCGGAAACACCATATATTTT
CASSPQGSGNTIYF
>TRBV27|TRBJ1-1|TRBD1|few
TGTGCCAGCCTACGTGAACACAGGGGTGGGACTGAAGCTTTCTTT
CASLREHRGGTEAFF
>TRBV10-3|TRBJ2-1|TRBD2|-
TGTGCCATCAGTGAGTCTGGAGCGGGGGGGTACAATGAGCAGTTCTTC
CAISESGAGGYNEQFF